This T cell receptor beta chain stems from a study of cytomegalovirus exposure and HLA in healthy donors. The overall study: Early released data had 65 million to 100 million unique TCRs, all coming from HLA-typed donors.

This clone has a handful of counts. Nominal health characterized the donors when sampled, though unrecorded immune exposures were likely. This CDR3 contains 14 residues. J was trimmed by 6 bases and V by 6 bases; bases with no gene match: 5. CDR1 is SEHNR, CDR2 FQNEAQ, per germline (reference sequence). PCR used 60 Vbeta primers and 13 Jbeta primers. Clones were read by immunoSEQ multiplex PCR, and TCRdb kept only the in-frame ones, dropping some. The sample shows roughly 100,000 clones, about 78% of them seen only once. This TCR came from a man under 40 in good health and CMV-seronegative. The sample taken for sequencing was PBMCs. This chain connects TRBV7-9 to TRBJ1-4; 9 bases line up with TRBD1. The chain's CDR3 is CASSFRDRDEKLFF. The CDR3, as DNA: TGTGCCAGCAGTTTCCGGGACAGGGATGAAAAACTGTTTTTT.